This T cell receptor (beta chain) was sequenced in a study of cytomegalovirus exposure and HLA in healthy donors. Overall study context: The same platform was used for the roughly 130 validation repertoires as for the 650 to 800 first-cohort repertoires, as reported in a later analysis.

Whole-study findings and limits: Cytomegalovirus association was listed for 150 to 200 TCR beta chains. Reported results showed that the classifier diagnosed cytomegalovirus status with high specificity and sensitivity.

Note on this clone: No antigen is known for it.

Profiled with immunoSEQ multiplex PCR; TCRdb holds only in-frame clones, not every one. This sample has roughly 80,000 clones, with about 92% found just once. Sequencing used PBMCs. The sequence came from a man younger than 30 in good health and CMV-seronegative.

The CDR3 DNA sequence: TGTGCCACCAGCAGAGGTAGTACCGGGGAGCTGTTTTTT. The encoded protein is CATSRGSTGELFF. The chain couples TRBV15 to TRBJ2-2, with D unclear. Trimming stripped 1 base from V and 5 bases from J, with 5 bases between. The germline V gene encodes CDR1 LNHNV and CDR2 YYDKDF (reference sequence). This CDR3 has 13 residues. Full variable domain (remainder filled in from reference TRBV15 and TRBJ2-2): DAMVIQNPRYQVTQFGKPVTLSCSQTLNHNVMYWYQQKSSQAPKLLFHYYDKDFNNEADTPDNFQSRRPNTSFCFLDIRSPGLGDTAMYLCATSRGSTGELFFGEGSRLTVL.